These 23 T cell receptor beta chains came from one sample sequenced in a study of T cells in Graves' hyperthyroidism and ophthalmopathy. Using RNA transcripts as the source, TCR beta CDR3 regions were amplified. Using the HTBI primer set, a first-round RT-PCR was run on the TCR CDR3. MiXCR, applied by TCRdb to the multiplex PCR reads, yields one record per CDR3 protein. The sample yields a few hundred thousand distinct CDR3 sequences, around 13% seen once. Specimen: blood. These receptors originate from a woman under 30 with Graves' hyperthyroidism.

This clonotype was observed many times. The V and J genes are TRBV5-1 and TRBJ2-7; possibly TRBD2 for D (5 bases). The V end lost 4 bases, the J end lost 2 bases, and 13 bases lay between the germline ends. Germline-derived CDR1 and CDR2 are SGHRS and YFSETQ. This CDR3 is built from 14 residues. CDR3 sequence (DNA): TGCGCCAGCAGCCCGGAGGCTTTCACCTACGAGCAGTACTTC. It is translated as CASSPEAFTYEQYF.

Only a few counts were recorded for this clonotype. This chain links TRBV20-1 with TRBJ1-1, with D unresolved. The CDR3 has 13 amino acids. The germline gives CDR1 DFQATT, CDR2 SNEGSKA (reference sequence). V was pared by 5 bases and J by 2 bases, with 12 bases between. The CDR3 spells CSALTGSNTEAFF. The CDR3 region has the DNA TGCAGTGCTCTTACGGGATCTAACACTGAAGCTTTCTTT.

The V gene is TRBV6-1, the J gene TRBJ2-7, with D possibly matching TRBD2 (5 bases). V shed 5 bases and J shed 6 bases, with 23 bases lying between them. This CDR3 has 16 amino acids. Germline-derived CDR1 and CDR2 are MNHNS and SASEGT. The CDR3 region is CASSQAGPPYGGEQYF. DNA for the CDR3: TGTGCCAGCAGTCAGGCCGGGCCCCCTTATGGAGGCGAGCAGTACTTC.

Ten or more counts support this clonotype. V is TRBV7-2 and J is TRBJ1-3; perhaps TRBD1 as D (5 bases). The CDR3 is 16 residues long. Deletions cut 2 bases from V and 1 base from J, with 12 bases between. CDR1 and CDR2 from the germline V gene are SGHTA and FQGNSA. The CDR3 DNA follows: TGTGCCAGCAGCTTATCCCAGGGAGGGTCTGGAAACACCATATATTTT. This encodes CASSLSQGGSGNTIYF.

This clonotype was detected many times. The chain is built from TRBV6-1 and TRBJ2-7; 8 bases line up with TRBD2. The V segment lost 7 bases and the J segment 2 bases; nucleotides outside the gene matches: 7. This CDR3 spans 14 amino acids. The germline CDR1 and CDR2 sequences are MNHNS and SASEGT. The CDR3 coding sequence is TGTGCCAGCAAAGAAGCGGGGGAGACCTACGAGCAGTACTTC. Amino acids: CASKEAGETYEQYF.

In this sample, this clonotype turned up many times. The gene calls are TRBV28 and TRBJ1-2, with a tentative D call TRBD1 (6 bases). V lost 3 bases, J lost 6 bases, and 11 bases lay in between. The CDR3 length is 13 residues. CDR1 MDHEN and CDR2 SYDVKM come from the germline V gene. The CDR3 bases are TGTGCCAGCAGTTTGGAGGGGGTGGATGGCTACACCTTC. This translates into CASSLEGVDGYTF.

This clonotype was seen more than once but under ten times. This chain joins TRBV5-1 and TRBJ1-6, with TRBD1 matching 8 bases. The germline gives CDR1 SGHRS, CDR2 YFSETQ. V was clipped by 1 base and J by 10 bases; unmatched bases: 7. The CDR3 consists of 15 residues. Here the CDR3 DNA reads TGCGCCAGCAGCTTGACAGGGGGTGAAAGATCACCCCTCCACTTT. Its protein is CASSLTGGERSPLHF.

This clonotype was detected many times. The chain is built from TRBV14 and TRBJ2-1; the D call may be TRBD1 or TRBD2 (6 bases each). Trimming shortened V by 4 bases and J by 9 bases, and 16 bases separated the two germline ends. Germline CDR1 is SGHDN and CDR2 is FVKESK. The CDR3 covers 14 residues. The CDR3 nucleotides read TGTGCCAGCAGCCCCGGTGAGGGGGGAGGTGAGCAGTTCTTC. It translates to CASSPGEGGGEQFF.

This chain links TRBV7-3 with TRBJ2-7; possibly TRBD2 for D (5 bases). This CDR3 region has 16 residues. Germline V gene lookup returns CDR1 SGHTA and CDR2 FQGTGA. The V end was cut by 5 bases, the J end by 1 base, with 18 bases between. The CDR3 loop reads CASSLRPGGGSYEQYF. The DNA for the CDR3 is TGTGCCAGCAGCCTCCGCCCAGGCGGCGGGTCCTACGAGCAGTACTTC. Drawing the rest from reference TRBV7-3 and TRBJ2-7, the complete variable domain is GAGVSQTPSNKVTEKGKYVELRCDPISGHTALYWYRQSLGQGPEFLIYFQGTGAADDSGLPNDRFFAVRPEGSVSTLKIQRTERGDSAVYLCASSLRPGGGSYEQYFGPGTRLTVT.

This clonotype was seen many times. The V gene is TRBV9, the J gene TRBJ2-1, with D unresolved. This CDR3 is 12 amino acids long. V was clipped by 0 bases and J by 9 bases, with 7 bases between them. Germline V gene sequence: CDR1 SGDLS, CDR2 YYNGEE. The CDR3 loop is CASSVGDPEQFF. In DNA form, the CDR3 reads TGTGCCAGCAGCGTAGGTGATCCTGAGCAGTTCTTC.

This clonotype was counted ten times or more. The CDR3 here is CSVHGTGRTEAFF. The DNA for the CDR3 is TGCAGCGTCCACGGGACAGGGAGGACTGAAGCTTTCTTT. The chain uses TRBV29-1 and TRBJ1-1; 9 positions match TRBD1. The CDR3 consists of 13 residues. Losses at the gene ends were 6 bases for V and 5 bases for J; bases not matched to a gene: 7. Germline V lookup: CDR1 SQVTM, CDR2 ANQGSEA.

This clonotype came up many times. The chain is built from TRBV11-2 and TRBJ2-3; TRBD2 agrees at 11 bases. With V trimmed by 7 bases and J by 2 bases, 5 bases remained unmatched. The CDR3 extends over 15 amino acids. Germline V gene data show CDR1 as SGHAT and CDR2 as FQNNGV. The CDR3 loop reads CASTPGLAVTDTQYF. CDR3 sequence (DNA): TGTGCCAGCACCCCGGGACTAGCGGTCACAGATACGCAGTATTTT.

In this sample, this clonotype turned up many times. V is TRBV28 and J is TRBJ2-1, with D perhaps TRBD2 (6 bases). The V gene's germline CDR1 is MDHEN and CDR2 SYDVKM. V was pared by 3 bases and J by 6 bases, with 18 bases between. The CDR3 is 16 residues long. In nucleotides, the CDR3 is TGTGCCAGCAGTTTGAGGAGGGCCCCGAGGCCCAATGAGCAGTTCTTC. This encodes CASSLRRAPRPNEQFF.

The table lists this clonotype with a count of one. The chain employs TRBV7-9 and TRBJ2-1; TRBD2 matches at 12 bases. The CDR3 is made up of 15 amino acids. CDR1 and CDR2 from the germline V gene are SEHNR and FQNEAQ (reference sequence). Unmatched junction bases numbered 6, after V lost 5 bases and J lost 7 bases. The CDR3 DNA sequence: TGTGCCAGCAGCCACCGGACTAGCGGGATGAATGAGCAGTTCTTC. This gives the protein CASSHRTSGMNEQFF.

This clonotype was recorded many times. The chain employs TRBV3-1 and TRBJ1-3; possible D gene TRBD1, 5 bases. Trimming took off 4 bases at V and 3 bases at J, with 16 bases between the two ends. This CDR3 comprises 16 residues. The germline V gene has CDR1 LGHDT and CDR2 YNNKEL (reference sequence). CDR3 DNA: TGTGCCAGCAGCCCTCCAAGCGGGGGGGGTGGAAACACCATATATTTT. Residues: CASSPPSGGGGNTIYF.

This clonotype turned up a few times. This rearrangement joins TRBV6-1 to TRBJ2-4; a possible D gene is TRBD2 (5 bases). The CDR3 loop spans 18 amino acids. Trimming took off 6 bases at V and 3 bases at J, with 24 bases between the two ends. Per the germline V gene, CDR1 is MNHNS and CDR2 is SASEGT. CDR3 coding DNA: TGTGCCAGCAGAGGACTTGCCAACCCGGAATCGGGCAAAAACATTCAGTACTTC. It codes for CASRGLANPESGKNIQYF.

Many counts were recorded for this clonotype. The chain employs TRBV6-1 and TRBJ1-2, with TRBD1 as a possible D gene (5 bases). CDR3 length equals 13 residues. The V gene lost 10 bases and the J gene lost 5 bases, with 17 bases spanning the gap. CDR1 is MNHNS, CDR2 SASEGT, per germline. CDR3 in DNA: TGTGCCACAGCTCCGCAGGGAGAATATGGCTACACCTTC. This translates into CATAPQGEYGYTF.

This clonotype was seen at least ten times. V and J are TRBV7-2 and TRBJ1-5, with 7 bases identical to TRBD1. The CDR3 length is 14 residues. Losses at the gene ends were 5 bases for V and 7 bases for J; bases not matched to a gene: 8. CDR1 and CDR2 from the germline V gene are SGHTA and FQGNSA. As DNA, the CDR3 is TGTGCCAGCAGCCCGGGGACAGCGAGCCAGCCCCAGCATTTT. As protein: CASSPGTASQPQHF.

The rearrangement links TRBV19 to TRBJ2-5; D might be TRBD2 (5 bases). Germline V gene data show CDR1 as LNHDA and CDR2 as SQIVND (reference sequence). Trimming removed 3 bases from V and 1 base from J, with 18 bases in between. The CDR3 loop spans 17 amino acids. The CDR3 DNA is TGTGCCAGTAGTATCCCGGGTAATAGAGGGAGCCAAGAGACCCAGTACTTC. Encoded protein: CASSIPGNRGSQETQYF.

This clonotype was seen ten or more times. V and J are TRBV15 and TRBJ2-1; a weak D match, TRBD1 (6 bases). V was clipped by 0 bases and J by 9 bases, with 12 bases between them. The germline gives CDR1 LNHNV, CDR2 YYDKDF (reference sequence). The CDR3 has 14 amino acids. CDR3 amino acids: CATSREGGKGEQFF. Here the CDR3 DNA reads TGTGCCACCAGCAGAGAAGGGGGTAAGGGTGAGCAGTTCTTC.

This clonotype was seen at least ten times. The chain uses TRBV5-1 and TRBJ2-1; 8 bases line up with TRBD2. V dropped 2 bases and J dropped 8; count of bases not matched to a gene: 6. Germline V gives CDR1 SGHRS, CDR2 YFSETQ. This CDR3 is 14 amino acids long. The CDR3 is CASSFGGDLDEQFF. The CDR3 bases are TGCGCCAGCAGCTTCGGGGGGGACTTGGATGAGCAGTTCTTC.

This clonotype was counted ten times or more. The rearrangement links TRBV6-1 to TRBJ2-6, with D possibly TRBD1 on 6 matching bases. The V end lost 7 bases, the J end lost 2 bases, and 15 bases lay between the germline ends. The CDR3 totals 16 residues. Germline V lookup: CDR1 MNHNS, CDR2 SASEGT. CDR3 sequence reads: CASTYQQGTGANVLTF. The CDR3 DNA reads as TGTGCCAGCACCTATCAACAGGGAACTGGGGCCAACGTCCTGACTTTC.

This clonotype showed up many times. The chain combines TRBV7-3 with TRBJ2-1, with 10 bases identical to TRBD1. Germline V gene sequence: CDR1 SGHTA, CDR2 FQGTGA. V shed 5 bases, J shed 8 bases, and the junction held 3 bases outside the gene matches. CDR3 length equals 13 residues. CDR3 residues: CASSGDRGYEQFF. CDR3 DNA sequence: TGTGCCAGCAGCGGGGACAGGGGTTATGAGCAGTTCTTC.